This TCR beta chain was sequenced during a study of blood T cell repertoires in COVID-19. Study background: COVID-19 samples, acute and convalescent, were from the United States, Italy and Spain. The cDNA or gDNA used as material had been derived from T cells, B-cell-depleted T cells, or PBMCs.

In the study's own analysis: Quantification of nucleated cells was approximated via reference gene primer amplification. The method was immunoSEQ multiplex PCR; TCRdb's version includes in-frame clones alone and lacks a portion of them. V and J calls and clone size are given by that table; D and trimming were obtained from the DNA. The sample shows about 210,000 clones, roughly four fifths of them seen only once. This clonotype originated in a woman aged 40 to 50 with acute or convalescent COVID-19. Sequencing was done on a sample of peripheral blood.

The CDR3 DNA sequence: TGTGCCAGCGTCCCGTGGGGGAGGACCTCTTACAATGAGCAGTTCTTC. Translation gives CASVPWGRTSYNEQFF. The J gene is TRBJ2-1, the V gene TRBV11-2, with a possible D match to TRBD2 (6 bases). The CDR3 length is 16 residues. V lost 8 bases and J 4 bases, leaving 21 bases between the germline ends. Per the germline V gene, CDR1 is SGHAT and CDR2 is FQNNGV.